This TCR beta chain was retrieved from a study of PD-1 blockade in classical Hodgkin lymphoma. The repertoire was sequenced with immunoSEQ multiplex PCR; TCRdb's copy has only in-frame clones and lacks some. This sample yields about 23,000 clones, of which approximately 91% are seen a single time; approximately 0.41% belongs to the top ten. Sample time point: newly diagnosed, previously untreated cHL patient sample. Purified CD4+ T cells were obtained from thawed PBMCs through magnetic negative selection. Acting as the comparison were PBMCs from newly diagnosed, untreated classical Hodgkin lymphoma. This clone was counted once. The antigen is unknown. General study findings and limits: Baseline TCR diversity was reportedly lower in newly diagnosed patients than healthy donors. Causes of the repertoire differences remain undefined, possibly disease activity or prior therapy.

Trimming took 2 bases from V and 6 from J; bases not matched to a gene: 5. Germline V lookup: CDR1 LNHNV, CDR2 YYDKDF (reference sequence). The CDR3 contains 15 residues. This receptor was identified in a human donor with classical Hodgkin lymphoma. The chain links TRBV15 to TRBJ2-7, with 12 bases fitting TRBD2. The sequenced sample was CD4+ T cells from blood. CDR3 nucleotides: TGTGCCACCAGCAGACTCCTGGGACTAGCGGGCGAGCAGTACTTC. Translation gives CATSRLLGLAGEQYF.